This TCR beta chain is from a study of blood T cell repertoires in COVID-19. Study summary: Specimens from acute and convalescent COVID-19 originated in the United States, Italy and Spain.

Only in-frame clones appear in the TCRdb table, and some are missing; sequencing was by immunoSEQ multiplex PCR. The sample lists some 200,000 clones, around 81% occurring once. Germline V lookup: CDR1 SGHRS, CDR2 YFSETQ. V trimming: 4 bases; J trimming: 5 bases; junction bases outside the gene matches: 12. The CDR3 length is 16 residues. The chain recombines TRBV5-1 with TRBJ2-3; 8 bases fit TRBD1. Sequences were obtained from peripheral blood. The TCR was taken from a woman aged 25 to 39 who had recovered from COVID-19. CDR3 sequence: CASSPRTGIGGDTQYF. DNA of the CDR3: TGCGCCAGCAGCCCCCGGACAGGGATCGGGGGAGATACGCAGTATTTT.